The next 30 T cell receptor beta chains were all read from a single sample in a study of blood T cell repertoires in COVID-19. The repertoire was sequenced with immunoSEQ multiplex PCR; TCRdb's copy has only in-frame clones and lacks some. The table includes about 54,000 clones, 90% detected once. The sequenced sample was peripheral blood. All receptors come from a woman in her thirties or forties with active COVID-19.

The rearrangement joins TRBV6-5 to TRBJ2-7, with TRBD1 matching over 10 bases. Germline-derived CDR1 and CDR2 are MNHEY and SVGAGI. V dropped 2 bases and J dropped 4; count of bases not matched to a gene: 5. This CDR3 region has 15 residues. Here the CDR3 reads CASSYDRGRLYEQYF. The CDR3 nucleotides read TGTGCCAGCAGTTACGACAGGGGGCGCTTGTACGAGCAGTACTTC.

The chain links TRBV5-3 to TRBJ1-1; possibly TRBD1 for D (6 bases). TRBV5-3 is marked as an open reading frame, function uncertain. Trimming shortened V by 3 bases and J by 11 bases, and 17 bases separated the two germline ends. This CDR3 comprises 13 residues. The CDR3 region has the DNA TGTGCCAGAAGCTGTGAAGGGGAGGGGGGCGCTTTCTTT. Translation: CARSCEGEGGAFF.

The chain joins TRBV3-1 (or the pseudogene TRBV3-2) to TRBJ2-1; possible D gene TRBD2, 5 bases. V was pared by 1 base and J by 6 bases, with 13 bases between. Germline CDR1 is LGHDT and CDR2 is YNNKEL (reference sequence). This CDR3 has 15 amino acids. For the CDR3, the DNA is TGTGCCAGCAGCCAAGCTGAGGGATCTATCAATGAGCAGTTCTTC. It encodes CASSQAEGSINEQFF.

The chain is built from TRBV29-1 and TRBJ1-2; D is unclear. CDR1 is SQVTM, CDR2 ANQGSEA, per germline. The CDR3 has 10 amino acids. V was shortened by 7 bases and J by 8 bases, with 11 bases between the two germline ends. CDR3 DNA sequence: TGCAGCGCCGGGTCTGGGGGCTACACCTTC. Residues: CSAGSGGYTF.

This chain links TRBV6-1 with TRBJ2-5; TRBD1 matches at 9 bases. The junction had 8 bases not matched to a gene; V was cut back by 1 base and J by 5 bases. The CDR3 is 16 amino acids. Germline assignment: CDR1 MNHNS and CDR2 SASEGT. The CDR3 nucleotides read TGTGCCAGCAGTGAAGGACAGGGGGTGGTCGGGGAGACCCAGTACTTC. Protein product: CASSEGQGVVGETQYF.

The rearrangement joins TRBV12-5 to TRBJ1-2, with D possibly TRBD1 on 5 matching bases. Germline CDR1 is LGHNT and CDR2 is FRNRAP. The CDR3 sequence is 16 residues long. V dropped 3 bases and J dropped 2 bases, with 16 bases sitting between them. CDR3 nucleotide sequence: TGTGCTAGTGGTTTCAGGGTCCGAACTCGAAACTATGGCTACACCTTC. Residues: CASGFRVRTRNYGYTF.

The V gene is TRBV11-2, the J gene TRBJ2-1; 11 positions agree with TRBD2. This CDR3 has 14 amino acids. The germline V gene has CDR1 SGHAT and CDR2 FQNNGV. J was trimmed by 10 bases and V by 5 bases; bases with no gene match: 7. CDR3 region: CASSPTSGGDEQFF. CDR3 sequence (DNA): TGTGCCAGCAGCCCAACTAGCGGGGGAGACGAGCAGTTCTTC.

The CDR3 DNA follows: TGTGCCAGCAGCTCTCGACCCGGGGAGGGTACCGGAAACACCATATATTTT. This translates into CASSSRPGEGTGNTIYF. The chain carries TRBV9 and TRBJ1-3; D unresolved. V dropped 4 bases and J dropped 4 bases, with 21 bases sitting between them. CDR1 and CDR2 from the germline V gene are SGDLS and YYNGEE. CDR3 length: 17 amino acids.

The chain couples TRBV19 to TRBJ1-5, with D hard to call. V lost 7 bases to trimming and J lost 0 bases, with 4 bases between them. Per germline, CDR1 LNHDA and CDR2 SQIVND (reference sequence). The CDR3 consists of 12 residues. The CDR3 DNA is TGTGCCAGTAATCGTAGCAATCAGCCCCAGCATTTT. Protein sequence: CASNRSNQPQHF.

The gene calls are TRBV7-3 and TRBJ1-2; 9 nucleotides line up with TRBD1. CDR1 is SGHTA and CDR2 is FQGTGA in the germline V gene. CDR3 size: 16 residues. V lost 0 bases and J lost 7; bases outside the gene matches: 9. CDR3 residues: CASSLTPGQGMRGYTF. Here the CDR3 DNA reads TGTGCCAGCAGCTTAACCCCGGGACAGGGTATGCGTGGCTACACCTTC.

V is TRBV19 and J is TRBJ2-2; the D gene is possibly TRBD2 (6 bases). In germline, CDR1 is LNHDA, CDR2 SQIVND (reference sequence). With 6 bases removed from V and 8 bases from J, the gap between germline ends came to 22 bases. The CDR3 totals 16 residues. Here the CDR3 reads CASSRVLGTGVGELFF. The CDR3, as DNA: TGTGCCAGTAGCAGGGTACTCGGGACGGGGGTAGGGGAGCTGTTTTTT.

The chain combines TRBV7-9 with TRBJ1-1; weak D call: TRBD1 (5 bases). Trimming took off 4 bases at V and 1 base at J, with 7 bases between the two ends. Germline CDR1 reads SEHNR; CDR2 reads FQNEAQ (reference sequence). The CDR3 spans 13 residues. The chain's CDR3 is CASSSRENTEAFF. The CDR3 region has the DNA TGTGCCAGCAGCTCCAGGGAGAACACTGAAGCTTTCTTT.

The sample holds one count of this clone. The chain has TRBV30 and TRBJ2-2; D unclear. The germline CDR1 and CDR2 sequences are GTSNPN and SVGIG (reference sequence). Trimming pared 8 bases from V and 5 bases from J, leaving 15 bases between. The CDR3 sequence is 13 residues long. The CDR3 sequence: CASRYVRTGELFF. The CDR3 DNA sequence: TGTGCCAGCCGGTATGTGAGGACCGGGGAGCTGTTTTTT.

This chain connects TRBV29-1 to TRBJ1-2; a possible D gene is TRBD1 (5 bases). The CDR3 has 12 residues. Germline V lookup: CDR1 SQVTM, CDR2 ANQGSEA. V was trimmed by 6 bases and J by 3 bases, leaving 11 bases between them. Here the CDR3 reads CSVQEGDYGYTF. Written as DNA, the CDR3 is TGCAGCGTACAGGAGGGAGACTATGGCTACACCTTC.

The gene calls are TRBV5-6 and TRBJ2-7; D is uncertain. Trimming removed 4 bases at V and 3 bases at J, with 8 bases between. CDR1 and CDR2 (germline): SGHDT, YYEEEE. The CDR3 runs to 12 residues. CDR3 nucleotides: TGTGCCAGCAGCAACAACAACTACGAGCAGTACTTC. Its protein product is CASSNNNYEQYF.

The chain links TRBV4-3 to TRBJ1-1, with 7 bases that match TRBD1. The V gene's germline CDR1 is LGHNA and CDR2 YSLEER. V gave up 1 base and J gave up 4 bases; unmatched junction bases: 9. This CDR3 comprises 16 residues. The CDR3 DNA sequence: TGCGCCAGCAGCCAAGTAAGAAGTCAGGGGGGCACTGAAGCTTTCTTT. Translation gives CASSQVRSQGGTEAFF.

This rearrangement joins TRBV6-5 to TRBJ2-2; TRBD2 aligns across 7 bases. Trimming at V came to 6 bases and at J to 6 bases, leaving 7 bases not matched to a gene. This CDR3 has 14 amino acids. Per germline, CDR1 MNHEY and CDR2 SVGAGI. Here the CDR3 reads CASRRGGSAGELFF. CDR3 coding DNA: TGTGCCAGCAGGCGCGGGGGTAGCGCCGGGGAGCTGTTTTTT.

The chain combines TRBV11-2 with TRBJ1-5; TRBD1 aligns across 10 bases. Germline CDR1 is SGHAT and CDR2 is FQNNGV. Unmatched junction bases numbered 6, after V lost 1 base and J lost 3 bases. The CDR3 length is 17 residues. In DNA form, the CDR3 reads TGTGCCAGCAGCTTAGGAGGGACAGGGGACCACAATCAGCCCCAGCATTTT. Translation: CASSLGGTGDHNQPQHF.

V gene TRBV5-4 combines with J gene TRBJ2-1; tentative D call: TRBD2 (5 bases). Trimming shortened V by 9 bases and J by 0 bases, and 19 bases separated the two germline ends. CDR1 is SGHNT, CDR2 YYREEE, per germline (reference sequence). The CDR3 totals 16 residues. The CDR3 here is CATRLLGSISYNEQFF. The CDR3 nucleotides are TGTGCCACTCGGCTACTAGGCTCCATCTCCTACAATGAGCAGTTCTTC.

The chain recombines TRBV7-2 with TRBJ1-5, with 9 bases fitting TRBD1. Germline V lookup: CDR1 SGHTA, CDR2 FQGNSA. V gave up 5 bases and J gave up 7 bases; unmatched junction bases: 9. There are 15 residues in the CDR3. Here the CDR3 reads CASSKGQGLRQPQHF. CDR3 in DNA: TGTGCCAGCAGCAAGGGACAGGGCTTAAGACAGCCCCAGCATTTT.

This sequence joins TRBV9 and TRBJ2-7, with 8 nucleotides matching TRBD2. With V trimmed by 4 bases and J by 6 bases, 6 bases remained unmatched. The germline gives CDR1 SGDLS, CDR2 YYNGEE. The CDR3 totals 13 residues. In DNA, the CDR3 is TGTGCCAGCAGCCGGCCGAGCGGGGGCGAGCAGTACTTC. Encoded protein: CASSRPSGGEQYF.

V is TRBV6-1 and J is TRBJ2-7; tentative D call: TRBD1 (6 bases). The V gene's germline CDR1 is MNHNS and CDR2 SASEGT. The CDR3 sequence is 15 residues long. The V gene lost 2 bases and the J gene lost 4 bases, with 15 bases spanning the gap. The CDR3 loop reads CASSERQGLYYEQYF. The CDR3 DNA follows: TGTGCCAGCAGTGAACGGCAGGGGCTTTATTACGAGCAGTACTTC.

The chain uses TRBV30 and TRBJ1-2; the D is unclear. Trimming removed 0 bases from V and 4 bases from J, with 6 bases in between. Germline CDR1 is GTSNPN and CDR2 is SVGIG (reference sequence). The CDR3 loop spans 12 amino acids. The CDR3 spells CAWSVRSYGYTF. In nucleotides, the CDR3 is TGTGCCTGGAGTGTACGGTCCTATGGCTACACCTTC.

The V call is TRBV2, the J call TRBJ1-2, with D tentatively TRBD1 (5 bases). There are 13 residues in the CDR3. Trimming removed 6 bases from V and 0 bases from J, with 8 bases in between. Per the germline V gene, CDR1 is SNHLY and CDR2 is FYNNEI. The CDR3 sequence is CASRGGANYGYTF. The CDR3, as DNA: TGTGCCAGCAGGGGGGGGGCTAACTATGGCTACACCTTC.

This clone has only a few counts. This chain connects TRBV3-1 (or the pseudogene TRBV3-2) to TRBJ1-6; unclear D gene. The germline V gene has CDR1 LGHDT and CDR2 YNNKEL (reference sequence). V lost 4 bases and J lost 9, with 16 bases in between. The CDR3 contains 15 residues. CDR3 bases: TGTGCCAGCAGCCCAGCAGGAGGTAGGAGTTCACCCCTCCACTTT. As protein: CASSPAGGRSSPLHF.

A single count supports this clone. J is TRBJ2-5 and V is TRBV24-1; 10 positions agree with TRBD2. The germline gives CDR1 KGHDR, CDR2 SFDVKD. V gave up 9 bases and J gave up 2 bases; unmatched junction bases: 5. The CDR3 covers 14 residues. CDR3 sequence reads: CATSSGGGQETQYF. In DNA, the CDR3 is TGTGCCACCTCTAGCGGGGGAGGGCAAGAGACCCAGTACTTC.

This chain links TRBV15 with TRBJ2-5; possible D gene TRBD1, 5 bases. The CDR3 totals 15 residues. V lost 0 bases and J lost 1, with 9 bases in between. The germline CDR1 and CDR2 sequences are LNHNV and YYDKDF (reference sequence). This CDR3 reads CATSRERQFQETQYF. The DNA of the CDR3 is TGTGCCACCAGCAGAGAACGACAGTTCCAAGAGACCCAGTACTTC. The full variable domain, its missing parts supplied by reference TRBV15 and TRBJ2-5, is DAMVIQNPRYQVTQFGKPVTLSCSQTLNHNVMYWYQQKSSQAPKLLFHYYDKDFNNEADTPDNFQSRRPNTSFCFLDIRSPGLGDTAMYLCATSRERQFQETQYFGPGTRLLVL.

V and J are TRBV5-1 and TRBJ2-7; D is uncertain. The germline V gene has CDR1 SGHRS and CDR2 YFSETQ. The CDR3 runs 13 residues. Between the trimmed V and J ends, which lost 0 bases and 6 bases, there was a span of 10 bases. CDR3 bases: TGCGCCAGCAGCTTGGCGAGGTCGATCGAGCAGTACTTC. Amino acid sequence: CASSLARSIEQYF.

The rearrangement uses TRBV10-1 and TRBJ1-2, with D hard to call. The CDR3 extends over 14 amino acids. The V gene's germline CDR1 is WNHNN and CDR2 SYGVQD (reference sequence). The V end lost 3 bases, the J end lost 4 bases, and 12 bases lay between the germline ends. The CDR3 protein is CASSEVSGAYGYTF. DNA of the CDR3: TGCGCCAGCAGTGAAGTCTCGGGAGCCTATGGCTACACCTTC.

The chain recombines TRBV9 with TRBJ2-1, with D unclear. V was clipped by 4 bases and J by 5 bases, with 10 bases between them. Germline lookup yields CDR1 SGDLS and CDR2 YYNGEE. CDR3 length: 13 amino acids. CDR3 in DNA: TGTGCCAGCAGCCTATTATCGGACAATGAGCAGTTCTTC. Amino acids: CASSLLSDNEQFF.